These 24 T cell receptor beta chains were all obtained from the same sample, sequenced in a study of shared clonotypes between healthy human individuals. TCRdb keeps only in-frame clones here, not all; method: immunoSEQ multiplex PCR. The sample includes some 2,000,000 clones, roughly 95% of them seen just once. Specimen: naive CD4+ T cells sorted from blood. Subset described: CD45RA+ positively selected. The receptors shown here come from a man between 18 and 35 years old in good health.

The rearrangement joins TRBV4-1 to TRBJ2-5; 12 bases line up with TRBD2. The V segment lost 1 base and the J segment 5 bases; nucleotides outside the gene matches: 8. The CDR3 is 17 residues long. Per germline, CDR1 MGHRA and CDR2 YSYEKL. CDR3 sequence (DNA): TGCGCCAGCAGCCAAGGTCGACTAGCGGGGGCGGGCGAGACCCAGTACTTC. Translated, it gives CASSQGRLAGAGETQYF.

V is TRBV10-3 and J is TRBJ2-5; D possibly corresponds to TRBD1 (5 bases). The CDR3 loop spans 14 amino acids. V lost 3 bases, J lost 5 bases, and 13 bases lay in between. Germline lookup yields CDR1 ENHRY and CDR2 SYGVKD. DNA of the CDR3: TGTGCCATCAGTGAAGGGGCAGGGATGGAGACCCAGTACTTC. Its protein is CAISEGAGMETQYF.

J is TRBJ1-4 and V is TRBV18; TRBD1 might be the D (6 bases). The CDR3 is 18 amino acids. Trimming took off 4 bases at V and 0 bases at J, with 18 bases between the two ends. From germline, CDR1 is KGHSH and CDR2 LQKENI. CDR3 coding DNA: TGTGCCAGCTCACTACGGGACACCAAGGCTACAACTAATGAAAAACTGTTTTTT. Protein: CASSLRDTKATTNEKLFF. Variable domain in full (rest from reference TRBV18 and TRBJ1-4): NAGVMQNPRHLVRRRGQEARLRCSPMKGHSHVYWYRQLPEEGLKFMVYLQKENIIDESGMPKERFSAEFPKEGPSILRIQQVVRGDSAAYFCASSLRDTKATTNEKLFFGSGTQLSVL.

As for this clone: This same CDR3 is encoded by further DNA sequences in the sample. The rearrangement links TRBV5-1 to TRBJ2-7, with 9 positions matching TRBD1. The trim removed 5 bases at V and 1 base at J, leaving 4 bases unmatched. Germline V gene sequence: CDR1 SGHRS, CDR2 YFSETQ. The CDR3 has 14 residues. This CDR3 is CASRTGTGSYEQYF. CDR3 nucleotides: TGCGCCAGCAGGACCGGGACAGGGTCCTACGAGCAGTACTTC.

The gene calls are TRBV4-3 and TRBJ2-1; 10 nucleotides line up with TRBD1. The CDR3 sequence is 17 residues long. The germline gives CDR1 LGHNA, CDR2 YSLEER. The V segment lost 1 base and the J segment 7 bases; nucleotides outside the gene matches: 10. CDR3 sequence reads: CASSQGSQPGQGNEQFF. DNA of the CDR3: TGCGCCAGCAGCCAAGGATCCCAACCGGGACAGGGGAATGAGCAGTTCTTC.

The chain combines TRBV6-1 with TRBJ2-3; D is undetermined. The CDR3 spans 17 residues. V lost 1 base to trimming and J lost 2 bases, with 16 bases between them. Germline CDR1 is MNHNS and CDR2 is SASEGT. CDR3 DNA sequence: TGTGCCAGCAGTGAAGGGAAGGTCCAGCCCTACACAGATACGCAGTATTTT. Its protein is CASSEGKVQPYTDTQYF.

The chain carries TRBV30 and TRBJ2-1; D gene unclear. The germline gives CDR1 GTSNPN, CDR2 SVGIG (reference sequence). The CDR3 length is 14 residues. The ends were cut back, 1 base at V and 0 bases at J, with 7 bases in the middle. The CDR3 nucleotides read TGTGCCTGGAGTGGTCCCGGCTCCTACAATGAGCAGTTCTTC. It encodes CAWSGPGSYNEQFF.

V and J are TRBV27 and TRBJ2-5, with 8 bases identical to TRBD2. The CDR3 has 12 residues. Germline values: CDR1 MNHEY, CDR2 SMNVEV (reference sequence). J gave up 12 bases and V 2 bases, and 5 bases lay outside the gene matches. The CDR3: CASSLNGGAEYF. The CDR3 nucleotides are TGTGCCAGCAGTTTAAACGGGGGGGCCGAGTACTTC.

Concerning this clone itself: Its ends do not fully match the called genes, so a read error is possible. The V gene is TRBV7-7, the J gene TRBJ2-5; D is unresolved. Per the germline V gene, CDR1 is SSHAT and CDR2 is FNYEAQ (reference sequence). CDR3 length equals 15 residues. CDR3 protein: CASSSRLLGQETQYF. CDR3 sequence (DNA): TGTGCTAGCAGCTCCAGGTTGTTGGGCCAAGAGACCCAGTACTTC.

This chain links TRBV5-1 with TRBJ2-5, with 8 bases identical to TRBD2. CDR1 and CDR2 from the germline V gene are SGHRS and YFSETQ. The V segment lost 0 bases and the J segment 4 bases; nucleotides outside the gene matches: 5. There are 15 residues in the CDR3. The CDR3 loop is CASSLESAGGETQYF. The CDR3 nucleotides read TGCGCCAGCAGCTTGGAATCCGCGGGGGGAGAGACCCAGTACTTC.

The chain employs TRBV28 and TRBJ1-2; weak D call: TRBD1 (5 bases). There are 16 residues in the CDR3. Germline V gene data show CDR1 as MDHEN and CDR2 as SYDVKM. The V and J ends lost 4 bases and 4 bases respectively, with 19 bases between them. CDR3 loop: CASSSAGGNPPYGYTF. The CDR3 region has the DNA TGTGCCAGCAGTTCCGCTGGGGGGAATCCTCCCTATGGCTACACCTTC.

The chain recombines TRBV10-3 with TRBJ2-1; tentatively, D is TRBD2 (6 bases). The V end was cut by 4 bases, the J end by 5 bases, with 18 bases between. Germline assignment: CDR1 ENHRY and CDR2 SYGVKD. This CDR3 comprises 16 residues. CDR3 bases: TGTGCCATCAGTGGTAAAAGACTAGACGCCCACAATGAGCAGTTCTTC. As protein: CAISGKRLDAHNEQFF.

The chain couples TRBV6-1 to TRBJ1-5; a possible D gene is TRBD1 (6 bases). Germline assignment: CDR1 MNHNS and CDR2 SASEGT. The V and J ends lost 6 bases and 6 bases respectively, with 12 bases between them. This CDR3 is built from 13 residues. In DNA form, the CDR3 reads TGTGCCAGCAGCGCCGGGACACTTCAGCCCCAGCATTTT. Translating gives CASSAGTLQPQHF.

The CDR3 sequence: CASSSEDGVNSPLHF. CDR3 in DNA: TGTGCCAGCAGCTCCGAGGACGGAGTGAATTCACCCCTCCACTTT. The genes are TRBV2 and TRBJ1-6; no clear D. The CDR3 totals 15 residues. V dropped 6 bases and J dropped 7 bases, with 16 bases sitting between them. Germline V CDR1 and CDR2: SNHLY, FYNNEI.

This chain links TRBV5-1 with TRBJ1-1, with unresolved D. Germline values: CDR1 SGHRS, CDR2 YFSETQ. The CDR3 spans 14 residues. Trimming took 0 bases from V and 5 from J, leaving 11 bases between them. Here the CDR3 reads CASSLGRSVTEAFF. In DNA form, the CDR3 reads TGCGCCAGCAGCTTGGGAAGGTCAGTGACTGAAGCTTTCTTT.

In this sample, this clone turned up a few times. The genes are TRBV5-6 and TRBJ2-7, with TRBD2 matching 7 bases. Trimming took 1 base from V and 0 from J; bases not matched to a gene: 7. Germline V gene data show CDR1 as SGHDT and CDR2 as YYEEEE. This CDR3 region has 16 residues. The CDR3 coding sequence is TGTGCCAGCAGCTTGCGCTGGACTAGTTCCTCCTACGAGCAGTACTTC. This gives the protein CASSLRWTSSSYEQYF. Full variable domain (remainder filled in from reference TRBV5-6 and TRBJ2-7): DAGVTQSPTHLIKTRGQQVTLRCSPKSGHDTVSWYQQALGQGPQFIFQYYEEEERQRGNFPDRFSGHQFPNYSSELNVNALLLGDSALYLCASSLRWTSSSYEQYFGPGTRLTVT.

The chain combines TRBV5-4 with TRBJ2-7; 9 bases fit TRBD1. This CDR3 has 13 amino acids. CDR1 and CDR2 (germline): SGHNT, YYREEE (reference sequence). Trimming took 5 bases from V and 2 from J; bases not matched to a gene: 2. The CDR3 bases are TGTGCCAGCAGGGGGGACAGGGCCTACGAGCAGTACTTC. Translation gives CASRGDRAYEQYF.

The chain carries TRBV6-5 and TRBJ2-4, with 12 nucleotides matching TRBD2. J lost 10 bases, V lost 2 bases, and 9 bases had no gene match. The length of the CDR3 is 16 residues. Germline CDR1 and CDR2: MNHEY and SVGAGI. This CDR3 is CASSYAGTSGRQIQYF. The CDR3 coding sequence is TGTGCCAGCAGTTACGCGGGGACTAGCGGGCGTCAGATTCAGTACTTC.

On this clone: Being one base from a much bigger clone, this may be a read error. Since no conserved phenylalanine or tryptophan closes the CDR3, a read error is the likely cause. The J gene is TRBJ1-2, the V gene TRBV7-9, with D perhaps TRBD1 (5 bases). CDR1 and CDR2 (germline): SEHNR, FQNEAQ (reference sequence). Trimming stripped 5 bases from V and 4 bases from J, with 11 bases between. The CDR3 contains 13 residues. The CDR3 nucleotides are TGTGCCAGCAGCCCCGGGACGGTCTATGGCTACACCCTC. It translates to CASSPGTVYGYTL.

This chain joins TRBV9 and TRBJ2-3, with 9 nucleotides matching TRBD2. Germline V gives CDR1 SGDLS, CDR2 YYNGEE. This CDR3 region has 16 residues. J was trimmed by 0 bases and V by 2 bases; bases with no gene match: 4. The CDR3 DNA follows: TGTGCCAGCAGCGTCGGGACTAGCTCTAGCACAGATACGCAGTATTTT. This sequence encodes CASSVGTSSSTDTQYF.

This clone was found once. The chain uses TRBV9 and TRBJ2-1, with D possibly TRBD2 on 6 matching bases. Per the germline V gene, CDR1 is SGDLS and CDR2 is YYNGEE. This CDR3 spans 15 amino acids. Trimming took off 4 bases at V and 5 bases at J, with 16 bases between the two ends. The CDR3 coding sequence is TGTGCCAGCAGCCCGTTAGCGGCAAATGACAATGAGCAGTTCTTC. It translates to CASSPLAANDNEQFF.

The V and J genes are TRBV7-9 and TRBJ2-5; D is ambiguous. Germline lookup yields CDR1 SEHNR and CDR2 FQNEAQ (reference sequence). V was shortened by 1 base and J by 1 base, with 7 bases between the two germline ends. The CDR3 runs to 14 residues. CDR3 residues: CASSLVGLQETQYF. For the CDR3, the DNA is TGTGCCAGCAGCTTAGTGGGTCTCCAAGAGACCCAGTACTTC.

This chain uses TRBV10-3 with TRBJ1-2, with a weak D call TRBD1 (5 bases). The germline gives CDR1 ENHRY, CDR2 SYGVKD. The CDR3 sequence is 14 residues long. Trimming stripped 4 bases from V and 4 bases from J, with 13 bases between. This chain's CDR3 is CAISGMQGAYGYTF. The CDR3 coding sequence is TGTGCCATCAGTGGTATGCAGGGAGCCTATGGCTACACCTTC.

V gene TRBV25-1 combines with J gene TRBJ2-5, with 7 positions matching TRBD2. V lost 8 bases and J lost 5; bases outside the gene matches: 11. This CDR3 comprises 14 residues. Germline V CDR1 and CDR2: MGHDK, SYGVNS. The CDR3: CASAQGLGTETQYF. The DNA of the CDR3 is TGTGCCAGCGCGCAAGGACTAGGAACCGAGACCCAGTACTTC.